What follows are 22 T cell receptor beta chains derived from one specimen sequenced in a study of metastatic and nonmetastatic thyroid tumors. TCRdb re-called clones from the PCR reads using MiXCR. Of some 37,000 clones in the sample, roughly 50% were seen once. Every patient was untreated before thyroid surgery. Material for sequencing was tumor tissue. The receptors here all came from a male donor with papillary thyroid cancer or a benign thyroid nodule (not recorded which). Some clones in this sample may be carry-over from other donors' samples.

This clone was recorded once. The gene calls are TRBV7-2 and TRBJ2-7; unclear D gene. Trimming took 4 bases from V and 0 from J, leaving 10 bases between them. Germline V gene lookup returns CDR1 SGHTA and CDR2 FQGNSA. This CDR3 region has 14 residues. CDR3 sequence (DNA): TGTGCCAGCAGCTCTGAGCAGAGCTCCTACGAGCAGTACTTC. The encoded protein is CASSSEQSSYEQYF.

This clone is termed medium-sized. The chain couples TRBV20-1 to TRBJ2-3; 7 nucleotides match TRBD2. CDR3 size: 14 residues. Trimming at V came to 5 bases and at J to 0 bases, leaving 5 bases not matched to a gene. Germline lookup yields CDR1 DFQATT and CDR2 SNEGSKA (reference sequence). CDR3 DNA: TGCAGTGCTTTTAGCGGGCATAGCACAGATACGCAGTATTTT. Translated, it gives CSAFSGHSTDTQYF.

This clone turned up a few times. The junction departs from the called germline gene at one end, perhaps through a read error. The chain couples TRBV28 to TRBJ2-7; 11 bases are a match to TRBD1. The germline V gene has CDR1 MDHEN and CDR2 SYDVKM. This CDR3 has 14 residues. The CDR3 sequence is CAGSSGTGGYEQYF. CDR3 DNA: TGTGCCGGCAGTAGCGGGACAGGGGGCTACGAGCAGTACTTC.

The rearrangement joins TRBV20-1 to TRBJ1-1; D call uncertain. There are 16 residues in the CDR3. The germline V gene encodes CDR1 DFQATT and CDR2 SNEGSKA (reference sequence). V dropped 3 bases and J dropped 0 bases, with 17 bases sitting between them. Here the CDR3 DNA reads TGCAGTGCTAGTTTATTGGATGAGGCCGTGAACACTGAAGCTTTCTTT. Translated: CSASLLDEAVNTEAFF.

The V call is TRBV3-1, the J call TRBJ2-2, with D possibly TRBD1 on 6 matching bases. Germline CDR1 is LGHDT and CDR2 is YNNKEL (reference sequence). The CDR3 has 14 residues. V was clipped by 3 bases and J by 1 base, with 6 bases between them. The chain's CDR3 is CASSQGQNTGELFF. The DNA of the CDR3 is TGTGCCAGCAGCCAGGGACAGAACACCGGGGAGCTGTTTTTT.

This chain links TRBV5-1 with TRBJ1-1, with D possibly matching TRBD1 (6 bases). Trimming took off 0 bases at V and 5 bases at J, with 14 bases between the two ends. Germline CDR1 and CDR2: SGHRS and YFSETQ. The CDR3 is made up of 15 amino acids. The CDR3 DNA is TGCGCCAGCAGCTTGGAGGGGGGAAGGTTAACTGAAGCTTTCTTT. This sequence encodes CASSLEGGRLTEAFF.

This clone was seen more than once but under ten times. J is TRBJ2-1 and V is TRBV10-3; D gene unclear. This CDR3 spans 13 amino acids. V shed 2 bases and J shed 7 bases, with 9 bases lying between them. Germline values: CDR1 ENHRY, CDR2 SYGVKD. DNA for the CDR3: TGTGCCATCAGTGAGCTCTCTTTAAATGAGCAGTTCTTC. This sequence encodes CAISELSLNEQFF.

The chain combines TRBV6-1 with TRBJ2-7; 8 bases are a match to TRBD2. CDR3 length: 15 residues. Germline CDR1 MNHNS, CDR2 SASEGT. V was clipped by 7 bases and J by 3 bases; unmatched bases: 11. CDR3 region: CASTLGLVPFYEQYF. The CDR3 nucleotides read TGTGCCAGCACCTTGGGACTAGTTCCGTTCTACGAGCAGTACTTC.

This clone appeared a few times. The chain combines TRBV11-2 with TRBJ2-1; D may be TRBD1 (6 bases). Germline CDR1 reads SGHAT; CDR2 reads FQNNGV. The CDR3 spans 15 residues. Trimming pared 5 bases from V and 0 bases from J, leaving 11 bases between. CDR3 amino acids: CASSQGQRSYNEQFF. The CDR3 nucleotides read TGTGCCAGCAGCCAAGGACAGCGCTCCTACAATGAGCAGTTCTTC.

V is TRBV6-5 and J is TRBJ2-2; D is ambiguous. In germline, CDR1 is MNHEY, CDR2 SVGAGI. Trimming pared 2 bases from V and 1 base from J, leaving 8 bases between. The CDR3 spans 15 residues. DNA of the CDR3: TGTGCCAGCAGTTACAATTCGGGGAACACCGGGGAGCTGTTTTTT. As protein: CASSYNSGNTGELFF.

J is TRBJ2-3 and V is TRBV30, with D unclear. The V end was cut by 2 bases, the J end by 13 bases, with 4 bases between. The germline gives CDR1 GTSNPN, CDR2 SVGIG (reference sequence). The CDR3 runs 8 residues. In DNA form, the CDR3 reads TGTGCCTGGAGTAACAAGTATTTT. Translated, it gives CAWSNKYF.

V usage is TRBV5-5 and J usage is TRBJ1-1; D remains unclear. The CDR3 loop spans 12 amino acids. CDR1 is SGHKS, CDR2 YYEKEE, per germline (reference sequence). V dropped 5 bases and J dropped 1 base, with 6 bases sitting between them. Here the CDR3 reads CASSPGNTEAFF. In DNA, the CDR3 is TGTGCCAGCAGTCCAGGGAACACTGAAGCTTTCTTT.

This chain links TRBV20-1 with TRBJ1-2; 9 bases match TRBD1. From germline, CDR1 is DFQATT and CDR2 SNEGSKA (reference sequence). J was trimmed by 3 bases and V by 4 bases; bases with no gene match: 3. This CDR3 has 13 amino acids. CDR3: CSATGQGDYGYTF. Written as DNA, the CDR3 is TGCAGTGCTACGGGACAGGGTGACTATGGCTACACCTTC.

This rearrangement joins TRBV30 to TRBJ1-1; perhaps TRBD1 as D (6 bases). This CDR3 has 13 amino acids. From germline, CDR1 is GTSNPN and CDR2 SVGIG (reference sequence). Trimming removed 5 bases from V and 0 bases from J, with 10 bases in between. Here the CDR3 DNA reads TGTGCCTGGGACGGACAGTTGAACACTGAAGCTTTCTTT. Translated, it gives CAWDGQLNTEAFF. Full variable domain (missing parts from reference TRBV30 and TRBJ1-1): SQTIHQWPATLVQPVGSPLSLECTVEGTSNPNLYWYRQAAGRGLQLLFYSVGIGQISSEVPQNLSASRPQDRQFILSSKKLLLSDSGFYLCAWDGQLNTEAFFGQGTRLTVV.

This clone was picked up a small number of times. The rearrangement links TRBV6-4 to TRBJ1-5; 8 positions match TRBD1. The germline gives CDR1 MRHNA, CDR2 SNTAGT. V trimming: 3 bases; J trimming: 3 bases; junction bases outside the gene matches: 4. CDR3 length: 15 residues. The CDR3 spells CASSEGRGPNQPQHF. CDR3 nucleotide sequence: TGTGCCAGCAGTGAGGGCAGGGGGCCCAATCAGCCCCAGCATTTT.

The chain employs TRBV28 and TRBJ2-3; D perhaps matches TRBD2 (5 bases). Looked up from germline, CDR1 is MDHEN and CDR2 is SYDVKM. This CDR3 spans 16 amino acids. This CDR3 reads CAIMPWQPEVEDTQYF. Here the CDR3 DNA reads TGTGCAATTATGCCGTGGCAGCCGGAGGTTGAAGATACGCAGTATTTT. Drawing the rest from reference TRBV28 and TRBJ2-3, the complete variable domain is DVKVTQSSRYLVKRTGEKVFLECVQDMDHENMFWYRQDPGLGLRLIYFSYDVKMKEKGDIPEGYSVSREKKERFSLILESASTNQTSMYLCAIMPWQPEVEDTQYFGPGTRLTVL.

V usage is TRBV11-2 and J usage is TRBJ1-5; perhaps TRBD1 as D (6 bases). Germline V gene lookup returns CDR1 SGHAT and CDR2 FQNNGV. The CDR3 is 13 amino acids. The CDR3 loop is CASGDNFNQPQHF. The DNA of the CDR3 is TGTGCTAGCGGGGACAACTTCAATCAGCCCCAGCATTTT.

The chain employs TRBV7-2 and TRBJ1-1; no clear D gene. Germline values: CDR1 SGHTA, CDR2 FQGNSA. The CDR3 is 13 amino acids. The V end was cut by 6 bases, the J end by 5 bases, with 13 bases between. The CDR3, as DNA: TGTGCCAGCAGTCACGGTCCTTGGACTGAAGCTTTCTTT. It is translated as CASSHGPWTEAFF.

CDR3 DNA sequence: TGTGCCAGCAGCCAAGATGCGCGGGGACTAGCATTCGGGGAGCTGTTTTTT. Translating it yields CASSQDARGLAFGELFF. The chain uses TRBV4-2 and TRBJ2-2, with TRBD2 identical over 9 bases. With 0 bases clipped from V and 7 bases from J, the junction kept 9 bases outside the gene matches. This CDR3 spans 17 amino acids. Germline CDR1 LGHNA, CDR2 YNFKEQ.

The chain links TRBV20-1 to TRBJ1-5, with D hard to call. The V and J ends lost 3 bases and 1 base respectively, with 7 bases between them. The CDR3 length is 13 residues. CDR1 is DFQATT, CDR2 SNEGSKA, per germline (reference sequence). The chain's CDR3 is CSASIWSNQPQHF. The CDR3 bases are TGCAGTGCTAGTATCTGGAGCAATCAGCCCCAGCATTTT.

By frequency in the sample, this clone is medium-sized. J is TRBJ2-7 and V is TRBV10-3; D gene ambiguous. From germline, CDR1 is ENHRY and CDR2 SYGVKD. The CDR3 contains 15 residues. V lost 6 bases, J lost 6 bases, and 21 bases lay in between. This CDR3 reads CAIRRELVTAVEQYF. Written as DNA, the CDR3 is TGTGCCATCAGGAGAGAACTCGTGACGGCCGTCGAGCAGTACTTC.

CDR3 loop: CASSLMQAGATEAFF. In nucleotides, the CDR3 is TGCGCCAGCAGCTTGATGCAGGCGGGGGCCACTGAAGCTTTCTTT. V is TRBV5-1 and J is TRBJ1-1, with a possible D match to TRBD1 (6 bases). Germline lookup yields CDR1 SGHRS and CDR2 YFSETQ. The V end lost 1 base, the J end lost 4 bases, and 14 bases lay between the germline ends. The CDR3 consists of 15 residues.